The 30 T cell receptor beta chains reported below all come from one sample, sequenced in a study of cytomegalovirus exposure and HLA in healthy donors. Using immunoSEQ multiplex PCR, the repertoire was profiled, and TCRdb retains in-frame clones only, with some absent. The sample holds 200,000 to 300,000 clones, approximately 84% seen once. The material sequenced was PBMCs. All receptors come from a woman in her thirties in good health and CMV-seropositive.

This chain connects TRBV5-1 to TRBJ1-4; D is uncertain. Germline values: CDR1 SGHRS, CDR2 YFSETQ. The CDR3 is 14 residues long. V shed 0 bases and J shed 5 bases, with 8 bases lying between them. The CDR3 here is CASSLGAGNEKLFF. CDR3 in DNA: TGCGCCAGCAGCTTGGGGGCTGGGAATGAAAAACTGTTTTTT.

This clone showed up just once. The chain links TRBV6-5 to TRBJ2-7; 8 bases line up with TRBD2. CDR3 length: 15 residues. V shed 5 bases, J shed 3 bases, and the junction held 9 bases outside the gene matches. The germline V gene has CDR1 MNHEY and CDR2 SVGAGI. In DNA, the CDR3 is TGTGCCAGCAGTCCGAATAGCGGGATAAACTACGAGCAGTACTTC. Translated, it gives CASSPNSGINYEQYF.

V and J are TRBV25-1 and TRBJ1-3, with D hard to call. Germline values: CDR1 MGHDK, CDR2 SYGVNS. The CDR3 sequence is 17 residues long. The V end lost 6 bases, the J end lost 0 bases, and 18 bases lay between the germline ends. The CDR3 DNA reads TGTGCCAGCAGCCCCGAACCCGGGGTTCCCTCTGGAAACACCATATATTTT. The encoded protein is CASSPEPGVPSGNTIYF. Filled out from reference TRBV25-1 and TRBJ1-3, the complete variable domain reads EADIYQTPRYLVIGTGKKITLECSQTMGHDKMYWYQQDPGMELHLIHYSYGVNSTEKGDLSSESTVSRIRTEHFPLTLESARPSHTSQYLCASSPEPGVPSGNTIYFGEGSWLTVV.

Of note for this clone: Other DNA sequences in the same sample also yield this CDR3. The chain is built from TRBV28 and TRBJ2-1; 11 bases are a match to TRBD2. Germline assignment: CDR1 MDHEN and CDR2 SYDVKM. The V segment lost 5 bases and the J segment 4 bases; nucleotides outside the gene matches: 4. CDR3 size: 15 residues. This chain's CDR3 is CASSLAGGPYNEQFF. DNA of the CDR3: TGTGCCAGCAGTCTAGCGGGAGGCCCTTACAATGAGCAGTTCTTC.

This chain connects TRBV6-1 to TRBJ1-1; D is unclear. The CDR3 runs 13 residues. Trimming took off 5 bases at V and 1 base at J, with 8 bases between the two ends. The germline V gene encodes CDR1 MNHNS and CDR2 SASEGT. CDR3 DNA sequence: TGTGCCAGCAGTTTACGGGGGAACACTGAAGCTTTCTTT. Its protein is CASSLRGNTEAFF.

The CDR3 coding sequence is TGTGCCAGCAGTTTGGACAGGGACAGCTCCTACAATGAGCAGTTCTTC. Encoded protein: CASSLDRDSSYNEQFF. This rearrangement joins TRBV27 to TRBJ2-1, with 8 bases matching TRBD1. CDR1 is MNHEY and CDR2 is SMNVEV in the germline V gene (reference sequence). J lost 0 bases, V lost 3 bases, and 4 bases had no gene match. The CDR3 covers 16 residues.

The chain combines TRBV7-9 with TRBJ2-1; TRBD1 matches at 10 bases. CDR3 length equals 14 residues. V lost 1 base to trimming and J lost 8 bases; unmatched junction nucleotides: 2. Germline V CDR1 and CDR2: SEHNR, FQNEAQ (reference sequence). As DNA, the CDR3 is TGTGCCAGCAGCTTAGGACAGGGGGCGGATGAGCAGTTCTTC. It translates to CASSLGQGADEQFF.

The chain is built from TRBV14 and TRBJ2-7; TRBD2 aligns across 14 bases. The CDR3 contains 16 residues. The V gene end was trimmed by 3 bases and the J gene end by 3 bases; junction bases not matched to a gene: 4. Germline CDR1 is SGHDN and CDR2 is FVKESK. CDR3 nucleotides: TGTGCCAGCAGCCAGGGGACTAGCGGGAGTATCTACGAGCAGTACTTC. This encodes CASSQGTSGSIYEQYF.

V and J are TRBV6-5 and TRBJ2-7; TRBD1 matches 7 bases. The germline CDR1 and CDR2 sequences are MNHEY and SVGAGI. Germline trimming cut 6 bases from V and 3 bases from J; bases unmatched to any gene: 11. The CDR3 totals 15 residues. CDR3 protein: CASRPTDRVLYEQYF. The CDR3 bases are TGTGCCAGCAGGCCGACCGACAGGGTCCTCTACGAGCAGTACTTC.

The chain couples TRBV27 to TRBJ2-4; 12 nucleotides match TRBD1. CDR1 and CDR2 (germline): MNHEY, SMNVEV (reference sequence). The CDR3 is made up of 16 amino acids. Trimming at V came to 5 bases and at J to 9 bases, leaving 11 bases not matched to a gene. The CDR3 here is CASSPLGTGGDPIQYF. In DNA form, the CDR3 reads TGTGCCAGCAGTCCCCTAGGGACAGGGGGCGATCCCATTCAGTACTTC.

This chain uses TRBV10-1 with TRBJ1-1, with D possibly being TRBD1 (6 bases). The germline V gene encodes CDR1 WNHNN and CDR2 SYGVQD (reference sequence). The germline V and J ends were trimmed by 3 bases and 7 bases, with 15 bases remaining between them. The CDR3 runs 14 residues. The chain's CDR3 is CASSEGNRAGEAFF. CDR3 coding DNA: TGCGCCAGCAGTGAAGGAAACAGGGCCGGTGAAGCTTTCTTT.

The chain's CDR3 is CASSFLRGTEAFF. CDR3 bases: TGTGCCAGCAGTTTTTTAAGGGGGACTGAAGCTTTCTTT. The V and J genes are TRBV27 and TRBJ1-1; a possible D gene is TRBD1 (6 bases). The germline CDR1 and CDR2 sequences are MNHEY and SMNVEV (reference sequence). This CDR3 is built from 13 residues. V lost 3 bases and J 5 bases, leaving 10 bases between the germline ends.

This chain uses TRBV27 with TRBJ2-6; maybe TRBD2 (5 bases). This CDR3 is 15 amino acids long. The V and J ends lost 6 bases and 0 bases respectively, with 9 bases between them. The V gene's germline CDR1 is MNHEY and CDR2 SMNVEV (reference sequence). CDR3 amino acids: CASRARGSGANVLTF. The DNA of the CDR3 is TGTGCCAGCAGGGCTCGGGGCTCTGGGGCCAACGTCCTGACTTTC.

The rearrangement uses TRBV18 and TRBJ2-5; D not certain. Trimming left V 3 bases short and J 2 bases short, with 7 bases between. Per germline, CDR1 KGHSH and CDR2 LQKENI. This CDR3 spans 13 amino acids. CDR3 in amino acids: CASSPKTQETQYF. CDR3 DNA sequence: TGTGCCAGCTCACCGAAGACTCAAGAGACCCAGTACTTC.

This chain uses TRBV4-1 with TRBJ2-7; 8 nucleotides agree with TRBD2. The CDR3 is 20 amino acids. From germline, CDR1 is MGHRA and CDR2 YSYEKL. With V trimmed by 1 base and J by 1 base, 18 bases remained unmatched. CDR3 nucleotide sequence: TGCGCCAGCAGCCAAGGACCGGGACTAGGGCCCGGGAGTGGATCCTACGAGCAGTACTTC. This gives the protein CASSQGPGLGPGSGSYEQYF.

This chain links TRBV5-4 with TRBJ2-5, with a possible D match to TRBD1 (7 bases). With 2 bases removed from V and 5 bases from J, the gap between germline ends came to 16 bases. The germline V gene has CDR1 SGHNT and CDR2 YYREEE (reference sequence). This CDR3 spans 15 amino acids. The CDR3 region has the DNA TGTGCCAGCAGCTTTGGCCAGGGGGGCTTGGAGACCCAGTACTTC. This translates into CASSFGQGGLETQYF.

This clone was seen more than once but under ten times. V usage is TRBV19 and J usage is TRBJ2-1, with 11 bases identical to TRBD2. The junction had 7 bases not matched to a gene; V was cut back by 4 bases and J by 8 bases. CDR1 and CDR2 from the germline V gene are LNHDA and SQIVND (reference sequence). The CDR3 is 15 residues long. The CDR3 loop is CASSTTSGSRYEQFF. In DNA, the CDR3 is TGTGCCAGTAGTACCACTAGCGGGAGTCGCTATGAGCAGTTCTTC. Complete variable domain (other parts from reference TRBV19 and TRBJ2-1): DGGITQSPKYLFRKEGQNVTLSCEQNLNHDAMYWYRQDPGQGLRLIYYSQIVNDFQKGDIAEGYSVSREKKESFPLTVTSAQKNPTAFYLCASSTTSGSRYEQFFGPGTRLTVL.

The sample holds one count of this clone. This chain's CDR3 is CAISESGTSVETQYF. CDR3 sequence (DNA): TGTGCCATCAGTGAGTCGGGGACTAGCGTTGAGACCCAGTACTTC. The chain couples TRBV10-3 to TRBJ2-5; 10 nucleotides match TRBD2. The trim removed 0 bases at V and 5 bases at J, leaving 3 bases unmatched. Germline V gene sequence: CDR1 ENHRY, CDR2 SYGVKD. The CDR3 sequence is 15 residues long.

This clone occurred once. This chain links TRBV28 with TRBJ2-3; 7 positions agree with TRBD2. Germline CDR1 MDHEN, CDR2 SYDVKM. The CDR3 extends over 17 amino acids. The J segment lost 0 bases and the V segment lost 3 bases, leaving 9 bases of the junction unmatched. The CDR3 protein is CASSLSFSGSSTDTQYF. The CDR3 nucleotides read TGTGCCAGCAGTTTGTCCTTTAGCGGGTCTAGCACAGATACGCAGTATTTT.

V is TRBV6-6 and J is TRBJ2-2, with TRBD1 matching 11 bases. V trimming: 7 bases; J trimming: 4 bases; junction bases outside the gene matches: 8. CDR1 MNHNY and CDR2 SVGAGI come from the germline V gene (reference sequence). CDR3 length: 16 amino acids. The DNA for the CDR3 is TGTGCCAGCAAGGGGACAGGGGGTAAAGGCACCGGGGAGCTGTTTTTT. As protein: CASKGTGGKGTGELFF.

This rearrangement joins TRBV6-1 to TRBJ2-1, with 11 bases matching TRBD1. The CDR3 spans 17 residues. Germline V CDR1 and CDR2: MNHNS, SASEGT. The junction had 9 bases not matched to a gene; V was cut back by 0 bases and J by 8 bases. The CDR3 region is CASSEALHGQGAHEQFF. DNA of the CDR3: TGTGCCAGCAGTGAAGCGCTTCATGGACAGGGGGCCCATGAGCAGTTCTTC.

The chain employs TRBV28 and TRBJ2-7, with 10 bases identical to TRBD2. Looked up from germline, CDR1 is MDHEN and CDR2 is SYDVKM. Losses at the gene ends were 7 bases for V and 3 bases for J; bases not matched to a gene: 6. The CDR3 is 14 amino acids. The CDR3 is CASNPGLAVYEQYF. In nucleotides, the CDR3 is TGTGCCAGCAACCCCGGACTAGCGGTCTACGAGCAGTACTTC. The whole variable domain, filled in from reference TRBV28 and TRBJ2-7, reads DVKVTQSSRYLVKRTGEKVFLECVQDMDHENMFWYRQDPGLGLRLIYFSYDVKMKEKGDIPEGYSVSREKKERFSLILESASTNQTSMYLCASNPGLAVYEQYFGPGTRLTVT.

This clone has a single count. This chain connects TRBV19 to TRBJ2-7; the match to TRBD1 covers 7 bases. This CDR3 has 14 amino acids. Per the germline V gene, CDR1 is LNHDA and CDR2 is SQIVND (reference sequence). The J segment lost 2 bases and the V segment lost 5 bases, leaving 6 bases of the junction unmatched. The CDR3 spells CASSVTGAPYEQYF. The DNA of the CDR3 is TGTGCCAGTAGTGTTACAGGGGCGCCCTACGAGCAGTACTTC. Variable domain in full (rest from reference TRBV19 and TRBJ2-7): DGGITQSPKYLFRKEGQNVTLSCEQNLNHDAMYWYRQDPGQGLRLIYYSQIVNDFQKGDIAEGYSVSREKKESFPLTVTSAQKNPTAFYLCASSVTGAPYEQYFGPGTRLTVT.

The V and J genes are TRBV5-6 and TRBJ2-2; 7 bases line up with TRBD2. The junction had 5 bases not matched to a gene; V was cut back by 4 bases and J by 5 bases. Germline CDR1 and CDR2: SGHDT and YYEEEE. This CDR3 comprises 14 residues. The chain's CDR3 is CASSRLAGTGELFF. The CDR3 DNA reads TGTGCCAGCAGCCGACTAGCAGGGACCGGGGAGCTGTTTTTT.

This sequence joins TRBV7-8 and TRBJ2-2; 9 nucleotides line up with TRBD2. The CDR3 is 17 amino acids. Germline V gene sequence: CDR1 SGHVS, CDR2 FQNEAQ. Trimming cost V 4 bases and J 4 bases; bases outside gene matches: 10. The CDR3, as DNA: TGTGCCAGCAGCTCTACAAAGCGGGAGGATGGCACCGGGGAGCTGTTTTTT. This translates into CASSSTKREDGTGELFF.

This chain connects TRBV25-1 to TRBJ2-1, with 7 bases fitting TRBD2. Germline CDR1 MGHDK, CDR2 SYGVNS. V dropped 4 bases and J dropped 0; count of bases not matched to a gene: 3. The CDR3 covers 15 residues. The CDR3 loop reads CASSVGLSSYNEQFF. The CDR3, as DNA: TGTGCCAGCAGTGTGGGACTATCCTCCTACAATGAGCAGTTCTTC.

This clone has only one observation. The chain uses TRBV27 and TRBJ1-1; D possibly corresponds to TRBD1 (5 bases). Germline V gene sequence: CDR1 MNHEY, CDR2 SMNVEV (reference sequence). This CDR3 is 13 amino acids long. V lost 3 bases to trimming and J lost 5 bases, with 10 bases between them. CDR3 amino acids: CASSFRVWTEAFF. CDR3 sequence (DNA): TGTGCCAGCAGTTTCAGGGTGTGGACTGAAGCTTTCTTT.

The J gene is TRBJ2-7, the V gene TRBV9; 11 nucleotides line up with TRBD2. V shed 0 bases, J shed 2 bases, and the junction held 1 base outside the gene matches. The CDR3 loop spans 15 amino acids. The germline V gene has CDR1 SGDLS and CDR2 YYNGEE. CDR3 coding DNA: TGTGCCAGCAGCGTAGGTAGCGGGAGGGCCTACGAGCAGTACTTC. Amino acid sequence: CASSVGSGRAYEQYF.

The CDR3 loop is CAWSLGASGSYEQYF. The CDR3, as DNA: TGTGCCTGGAGCTTAGGGGCTAGCGGGAGCTACGAGCAGTACTTC. The V call is TRBV30, the J call TRBJ2-7, with 10 bases that match TRBD2. Per the germline V gene, CDR1 is GTSNPN and CDR2 is SVGIG (reference sequence). With V trimmed by 3 bases and J by 3 bases, 8 bases remained unmatched. CDR3 length: 15 residues.

The gene calls are TRBV2 and TRBJ2-3, with D possibly TRBD2 on 5 matching bases. V lost 6 bases to trimming and J lost 5 bases, with 12 bases between them. The germline gives CDR1 SNHLY, CDR2 FYNNEI. There are 13 residues in the CDR3. In DNA, the CDR3 is TGTGCCAGCAGGGTCGGACTCCTAGATACGCAGTATTTT. This translates into CASRVGLLDTQYF.